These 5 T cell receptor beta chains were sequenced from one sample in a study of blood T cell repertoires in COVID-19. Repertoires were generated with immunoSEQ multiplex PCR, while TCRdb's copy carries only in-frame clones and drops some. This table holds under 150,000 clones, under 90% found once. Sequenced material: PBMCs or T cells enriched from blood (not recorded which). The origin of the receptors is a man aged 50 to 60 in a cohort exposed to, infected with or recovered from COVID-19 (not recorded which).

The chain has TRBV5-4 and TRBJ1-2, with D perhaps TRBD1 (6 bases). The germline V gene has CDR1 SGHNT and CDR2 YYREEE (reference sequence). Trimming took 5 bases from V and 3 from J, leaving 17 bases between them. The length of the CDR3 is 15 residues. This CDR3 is CASRHKGGGYYGYTF. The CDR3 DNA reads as TGTGCCAGCAGGCACAAAGGGGGGGGCTACTATGGCTACACCTTC.

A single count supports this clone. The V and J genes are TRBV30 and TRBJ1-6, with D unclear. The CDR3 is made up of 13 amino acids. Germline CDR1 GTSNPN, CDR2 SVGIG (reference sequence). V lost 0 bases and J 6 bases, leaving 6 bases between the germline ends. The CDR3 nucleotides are TGTGCCTGGAGTGTACATGGTAATTCACCCCTCCACTTT. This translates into CAWSVHGNSPLHF.

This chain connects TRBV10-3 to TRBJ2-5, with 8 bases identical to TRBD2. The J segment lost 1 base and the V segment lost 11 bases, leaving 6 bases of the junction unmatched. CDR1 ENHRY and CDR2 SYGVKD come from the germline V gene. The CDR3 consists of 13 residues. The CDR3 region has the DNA TGTGCCTCCACCGGGGGGGTCCAAGAGACCCAGTACTTC. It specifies CASTGGVQETQYF.

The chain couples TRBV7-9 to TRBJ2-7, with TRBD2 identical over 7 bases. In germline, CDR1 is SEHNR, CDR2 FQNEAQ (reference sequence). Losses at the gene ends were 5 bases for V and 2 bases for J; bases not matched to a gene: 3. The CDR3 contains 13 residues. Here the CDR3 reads CASSPGGPYEQYF. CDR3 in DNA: TGTGCCAGCAGCCCGGGAGGTCCCTACGAGCAGTACTTC.

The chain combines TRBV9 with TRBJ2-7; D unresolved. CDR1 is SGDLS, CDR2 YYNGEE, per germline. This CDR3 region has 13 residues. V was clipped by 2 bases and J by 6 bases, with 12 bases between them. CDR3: CASSVLMSGEQYF. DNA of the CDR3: TGTGCCAGCAGCGTCCTAATGTCGGGCGAGCAGTACTTC.